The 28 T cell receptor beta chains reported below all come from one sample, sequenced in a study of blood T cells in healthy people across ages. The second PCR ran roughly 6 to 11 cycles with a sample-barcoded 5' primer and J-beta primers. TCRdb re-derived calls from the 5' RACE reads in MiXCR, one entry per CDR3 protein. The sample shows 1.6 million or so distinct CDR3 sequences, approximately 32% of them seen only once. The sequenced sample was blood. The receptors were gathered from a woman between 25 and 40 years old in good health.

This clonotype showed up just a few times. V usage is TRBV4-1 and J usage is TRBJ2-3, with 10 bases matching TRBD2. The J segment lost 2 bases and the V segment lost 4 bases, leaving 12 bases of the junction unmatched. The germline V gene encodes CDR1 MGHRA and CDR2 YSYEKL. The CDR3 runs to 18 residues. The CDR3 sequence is CASSPRASGRGTTDTQYF. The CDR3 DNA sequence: TGCGCCAGCAGCCCGCGGGCTAGCGGGAGAGGCACCACAGATACGCAGTATTTT.

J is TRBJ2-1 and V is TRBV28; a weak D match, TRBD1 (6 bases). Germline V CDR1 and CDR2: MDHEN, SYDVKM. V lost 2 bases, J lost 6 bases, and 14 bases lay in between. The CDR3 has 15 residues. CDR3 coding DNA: TGTGCCAGCAGTTTACAGGGACACTACGGCAATGAGCAGTTCTTC. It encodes CASSLQGHYGNEQFF.

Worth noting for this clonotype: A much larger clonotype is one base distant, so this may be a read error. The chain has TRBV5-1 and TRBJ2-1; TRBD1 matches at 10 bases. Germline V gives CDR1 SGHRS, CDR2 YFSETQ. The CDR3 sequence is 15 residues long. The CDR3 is CAGSLGQGFNNEQFF. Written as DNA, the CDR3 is TGCGCCGGCAGCTTGGGACAGGGGTTCAACAATGAGCAGTTCTTC.

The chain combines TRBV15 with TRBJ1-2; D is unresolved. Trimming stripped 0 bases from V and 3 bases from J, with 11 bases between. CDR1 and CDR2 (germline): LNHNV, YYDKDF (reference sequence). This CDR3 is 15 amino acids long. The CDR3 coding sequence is TGTGCCACCAGCAGAGATCTTCGCATAGACTATGGCTACACCTTC. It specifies CATSRDLRIDYGYTF.

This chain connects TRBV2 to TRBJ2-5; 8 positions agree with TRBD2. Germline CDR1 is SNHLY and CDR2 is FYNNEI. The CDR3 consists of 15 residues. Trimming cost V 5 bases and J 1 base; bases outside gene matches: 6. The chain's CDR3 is CASSKGLGGQETQYF. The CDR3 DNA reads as TGTGCCAGCAGTAAGGGACTAGGCGGCCAAGAGACCCAGTACTTC.

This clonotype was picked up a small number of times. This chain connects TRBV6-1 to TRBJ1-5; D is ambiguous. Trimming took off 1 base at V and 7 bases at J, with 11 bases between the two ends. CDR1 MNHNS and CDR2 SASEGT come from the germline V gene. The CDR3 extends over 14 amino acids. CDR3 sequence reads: CASSEGGRVQPQHF. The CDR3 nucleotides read TGTGCCAGCAGTGAAGGGGGAAGGGTACAGCCCCAGCATTTT.

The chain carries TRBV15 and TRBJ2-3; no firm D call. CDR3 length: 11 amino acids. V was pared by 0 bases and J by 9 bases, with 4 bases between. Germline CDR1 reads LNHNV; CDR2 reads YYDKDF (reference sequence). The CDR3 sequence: CATSRDTTQYF. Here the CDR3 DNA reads TGTGCCACCAGCAGAGATACAACGCAGTATTTT.

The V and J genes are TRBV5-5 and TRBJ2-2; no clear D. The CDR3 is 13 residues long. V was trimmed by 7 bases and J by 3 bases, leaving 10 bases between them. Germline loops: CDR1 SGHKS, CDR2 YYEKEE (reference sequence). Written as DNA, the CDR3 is TGTGCCAGCGTCAGGTTTGACACCGGGGAGCTGTTTTTT. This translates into CASVRFDTGELFF.

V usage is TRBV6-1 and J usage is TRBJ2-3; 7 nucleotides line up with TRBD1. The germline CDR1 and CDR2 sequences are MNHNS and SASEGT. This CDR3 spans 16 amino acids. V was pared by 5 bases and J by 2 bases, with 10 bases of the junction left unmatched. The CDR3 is CASSMTGMGTTDTQYF. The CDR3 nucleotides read TGTGCCAGCAGTATGACAGGGATGGGCACCACAGATACGCAGTATTTT.

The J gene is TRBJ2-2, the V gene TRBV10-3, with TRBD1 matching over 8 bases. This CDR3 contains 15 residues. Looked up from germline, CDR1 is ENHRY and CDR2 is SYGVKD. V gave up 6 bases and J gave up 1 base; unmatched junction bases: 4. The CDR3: CAIRPDRGNTGELFF. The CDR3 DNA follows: TGTGCCATCAGACCTGACAGGGGGAACACCGGGGAGCTGTTTTTT.

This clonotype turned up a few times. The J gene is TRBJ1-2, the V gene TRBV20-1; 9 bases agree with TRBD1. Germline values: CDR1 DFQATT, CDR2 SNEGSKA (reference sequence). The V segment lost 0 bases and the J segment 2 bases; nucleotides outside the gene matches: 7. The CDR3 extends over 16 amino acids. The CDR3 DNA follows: TGCAGTGCTAGAGATTACGGACAGGGGAGCAACTATGGCTACACCTTC. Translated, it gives CSARDYGQGSNYGYTF.

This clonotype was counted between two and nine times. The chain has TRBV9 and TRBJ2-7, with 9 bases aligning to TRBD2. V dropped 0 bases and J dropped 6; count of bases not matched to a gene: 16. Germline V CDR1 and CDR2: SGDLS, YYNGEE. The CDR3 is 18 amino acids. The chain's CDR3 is CASSVGPGLADKSGEQYF. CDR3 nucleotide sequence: TGTGCCAGCAGCGTAGGCCCGGGACTAGCCGACAAGTCGGGCGAGCAGTACTTC.

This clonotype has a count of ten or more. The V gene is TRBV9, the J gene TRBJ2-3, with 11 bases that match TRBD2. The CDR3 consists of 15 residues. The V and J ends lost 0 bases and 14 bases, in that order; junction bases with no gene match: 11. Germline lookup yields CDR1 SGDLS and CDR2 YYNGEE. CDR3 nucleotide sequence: TGTGCCAGCAGCGTAGAGGATACTAGCGGGAGTACTCCGTATTTT. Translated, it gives CASSVEDTSGSTPYF.

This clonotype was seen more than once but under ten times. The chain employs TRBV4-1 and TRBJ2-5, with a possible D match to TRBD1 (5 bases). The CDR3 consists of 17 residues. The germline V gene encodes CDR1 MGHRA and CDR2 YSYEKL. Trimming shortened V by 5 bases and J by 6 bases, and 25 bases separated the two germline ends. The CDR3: CASSSSGAGGAPKTQYF. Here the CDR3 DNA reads TGCGCCAGCAGCTCGAGTGGGGCCGGCGGAGCACCGAAGACCCAGTACTTC.

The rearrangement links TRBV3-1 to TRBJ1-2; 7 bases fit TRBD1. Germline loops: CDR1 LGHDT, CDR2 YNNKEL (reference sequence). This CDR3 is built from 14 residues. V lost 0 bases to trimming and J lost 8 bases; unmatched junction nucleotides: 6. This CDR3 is CASSQDRGAIGYTF. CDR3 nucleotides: TGTGCCAGCAGCCAAGACAGGGGGGCCATAGGCTACACCTTC.

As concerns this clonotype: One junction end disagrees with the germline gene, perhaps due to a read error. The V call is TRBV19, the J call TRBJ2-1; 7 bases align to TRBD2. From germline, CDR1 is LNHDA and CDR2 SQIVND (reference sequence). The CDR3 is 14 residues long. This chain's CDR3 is CASRGREEYTEQFF. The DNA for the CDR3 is TGTGCCAGTAGAGGACGGGAGGAATACACTGAGCAGTTCTTC. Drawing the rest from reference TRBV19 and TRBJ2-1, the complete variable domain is DGGITQSPKYLFRKEGQNVTLSCEQNLNHDAMYWYRQDPGQGLRLIYYSQIVNDFQKGDIAEGYSVSREKKESFPLTVTSAQKNPTAFYLCASRGREEYTEQFFGPGTRLTVL.

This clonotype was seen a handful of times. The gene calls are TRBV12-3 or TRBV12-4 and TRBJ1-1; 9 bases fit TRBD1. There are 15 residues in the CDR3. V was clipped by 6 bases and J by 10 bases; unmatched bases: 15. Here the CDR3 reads CASRRSPGQGRGAFF. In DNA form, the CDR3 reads TGTGCCAGCAGACGCTCACCAGGACAGGGGAGGGGAGCTTTCTTT.

CDR3 sequence reads: CASRAMGGDTQYF. The CDR3 coding sequence is TGTGCCAGCCGGGCCATGGGGGGAGATACGCAGTATTTT. This chain links TRBV2 with TRBJ2-3; D is possibly TRBD2 (6 bases). V lost 8 bases, J lost 5 bases, and 14 bases lay in between. Germline assignment: CDR1 SNHLY and CDR2 FYNNEI. The CDR3 totals 13 residues.

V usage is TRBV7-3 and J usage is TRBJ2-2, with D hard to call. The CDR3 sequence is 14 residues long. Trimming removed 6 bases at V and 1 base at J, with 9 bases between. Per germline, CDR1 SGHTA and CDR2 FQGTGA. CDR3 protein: CASSSTRNTGELFF. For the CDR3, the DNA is TGTGCCAGCAGTTCGACACGGAACACCGGGGAGCTGTTTTTT.

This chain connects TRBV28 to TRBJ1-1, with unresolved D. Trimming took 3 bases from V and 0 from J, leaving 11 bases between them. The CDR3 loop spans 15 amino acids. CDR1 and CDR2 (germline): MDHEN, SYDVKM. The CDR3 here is CASSLVPLMNTEAFF. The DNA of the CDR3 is TGTGCCAGCAGTTTGGTCCCTCTGATGAACACTGAAGCTTTCTTT.

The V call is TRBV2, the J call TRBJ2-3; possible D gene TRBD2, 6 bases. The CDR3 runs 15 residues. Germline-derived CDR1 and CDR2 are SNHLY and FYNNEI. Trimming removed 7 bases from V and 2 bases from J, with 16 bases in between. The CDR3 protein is CASIGGVPATDTQYF. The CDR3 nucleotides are TGTGCCAGCATAGGAGGGGTCCCGGCCACAGATACGCAGTATTTT.

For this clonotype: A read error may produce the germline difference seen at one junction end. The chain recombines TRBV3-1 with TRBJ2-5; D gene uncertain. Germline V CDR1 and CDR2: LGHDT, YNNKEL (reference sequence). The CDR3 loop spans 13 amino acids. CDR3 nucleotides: TGTACCAGCAGCCAAGACACGAAAGAGACCCAGTACTTC. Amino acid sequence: CTSSQDTKETQYF.

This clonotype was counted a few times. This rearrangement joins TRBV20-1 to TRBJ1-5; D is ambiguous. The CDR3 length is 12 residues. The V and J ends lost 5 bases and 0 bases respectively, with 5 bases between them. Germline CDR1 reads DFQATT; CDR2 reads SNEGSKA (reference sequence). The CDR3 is CSAADSNQPQHF. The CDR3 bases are TGCAGTGCTGCAGATAGCAATCAGCCCCAGCATTTT.

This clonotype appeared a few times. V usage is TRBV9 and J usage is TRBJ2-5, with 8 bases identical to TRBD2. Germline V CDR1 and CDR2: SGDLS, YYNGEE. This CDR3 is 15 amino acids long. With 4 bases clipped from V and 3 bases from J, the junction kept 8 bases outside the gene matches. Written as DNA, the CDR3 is TGTGCCAGCAGCTTACCGCGGGGGGCGGAAGAGACCCAGTACTTC. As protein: CASSLPRGAEETQYF.

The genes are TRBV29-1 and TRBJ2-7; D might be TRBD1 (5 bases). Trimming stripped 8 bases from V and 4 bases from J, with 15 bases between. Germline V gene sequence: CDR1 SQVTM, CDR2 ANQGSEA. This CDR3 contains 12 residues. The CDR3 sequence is CSIGQTAYEQYF. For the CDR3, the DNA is TGCAGCATTGGACAAACAGCTTACGAGCAGTACTTC.

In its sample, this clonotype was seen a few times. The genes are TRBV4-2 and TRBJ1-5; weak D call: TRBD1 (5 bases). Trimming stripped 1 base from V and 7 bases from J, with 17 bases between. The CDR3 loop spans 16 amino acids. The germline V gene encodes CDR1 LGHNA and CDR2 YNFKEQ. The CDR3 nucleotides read TGTGCCAGCAGCCAAGGAACGGGGGTTGGGGGGCAGCCCCAGCATTTT. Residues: CASSQGTGVGGQPQHF.

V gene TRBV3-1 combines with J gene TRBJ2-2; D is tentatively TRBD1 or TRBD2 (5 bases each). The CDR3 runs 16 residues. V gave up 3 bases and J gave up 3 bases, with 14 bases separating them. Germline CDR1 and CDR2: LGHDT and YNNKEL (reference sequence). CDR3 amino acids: CASSQRGVGYTGELFF. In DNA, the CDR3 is TGTGCCAGCAGCCAGAGGGGAGTGGGGTACACCGGGGAGCTGTTTTTT.

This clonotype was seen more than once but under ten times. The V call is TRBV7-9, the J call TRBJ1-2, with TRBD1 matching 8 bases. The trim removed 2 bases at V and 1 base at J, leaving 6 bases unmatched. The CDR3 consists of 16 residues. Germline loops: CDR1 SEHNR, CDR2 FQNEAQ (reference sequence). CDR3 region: CASSLLGTGVNYGYTF. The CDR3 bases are TGTGCCAGCAGCTTATTAGGGACAGGCGTTAACTATGGCTACACCTTC.